The T cell receptor beta chain under discussion was sequenced for a study of blood T cell repertoires in COVID-19. About the study: Spain, Italy and the United States supplied samples that represented acute and convalescent COVID-19. The cDNA or gDNA used as material had been derived from T cells, B-cell-depleted T cells, or PBMCs.

Authors' analysis steps: Reference gene primer amplification gave nucleated cell count estimates. The table came from immunoSEQ multiplex PCR; TCRdb's copy has only in-frame clones and leaves some out. The V and J calls and clone size come from that table; D and trimming were worked out from the DNA. This repertoire shows about 140,000 clones, approximately 79% found once; its top ten account for about 8.7%. The specimen was peripheral blood. This TCR was sampled from a man aged 45-65 years with active or convalescent COVID-19.

The CDR3 protein is CASSQALQASGNTEAFF. The CDR3 DNA is TGTGCCAGCAGCCAAGCCCTACAGGCGTCTGGGAACACTGAAGCTTTCTTT. The gene calls are TRBV4-2 and TRBJ1-1; possibly TRBD1 for D (5 bases). V was clipped by 1 base and J by 1 base, with 16 bases between them. CDR1 is LGHNA and CDR2 is YNFKEQ in the germline V gene. CDR3 length: 17 amino acids.